This TCR beta chain was retrieved from a study of T cells in Graves' hyperthyroidism and ophthalmopathy (dated by TCRdb to between 2019 and 2020). For the wider study: Peripheral blood samples were taken at the time of initial diagnosis, prior to any treatment. An independent validation cohort of fewer than 20 hyperthyroidism patients and approximately 16 patients who later progressed to ophthalmopathy tested prospective prediction of ophthalmopathy. The 75 to 100 discovery patients were randomly split 7:3 into training and test sets. TCR Vbeta CDR3 sequencing of fewer than 150 peripheral blood samples (over 40 ophthalmopathy, 75 hyperthyroidism and some 17 progressor patients) is reported in the paper. A discovery cohort of roughly 96 patients, about 44 with Graves' ophthalmopathy and 55 to 65 with stable Graves' hyperthyroidism, was used to find distinguishing TCR V-J signatures. Thyroid tissue and blood T-cell repertoires from several Graves' hyperthyroidism patients were also compared in the study. Following sampling, methimazole starting at 30 mg daily was given to hyperthyroidism patients, and high-dose intravenous methylprednisolone was given to ophthalmopathy patients. The investigation overall reported the following: Ophthalmopathy was separated from stable hyperthyroidism by a 13 V-J signature model, with 87.88% sensitivity and around 81% specificity obtained in cross-validation and 80%/75% obtained in testing. During validation, the model predicted progression to ophthalmopathy a median of approximately 7 months ahead of onset, with 70.59% sensitivity and about 75% specificity. No statistical method was used to fix the sample size in advance, and group allocation was not hidden from the investigators. Most expanded thyroid clonotypes (frequency above 0.001) were also detected in blood, suggesting blood repertoires may reflect thyroid immune responses.

The CDR3, cysteine through phenylalanine, is 14 amino acids long. The entry retains the CDR3 DNA only, 42 bases that are in frame from base 1. V is reduced by 7 bases and J by 0 bases, leaving a spacing of 10 bases between them. Based on the germline V gene (reference sequence), the CDR1 and CDR2 sequences are LNHDA and SQIVND. This clonotype came up many times. Its antigen remains undetermined. No clone much larger than this one lies a single base away; base qualities are absent. Stable Graves' hyperthyroidism was defined as the absence of progression to ophthalmopathy over 18 months of follow-up. Hyperthyroidism patients were newly diagnosed, with disease duration under 2 months, and aged 18 to 65 years. The study excluded patients with uncontrolled infections, other autoimmune diseases, pregnancy or lactation. Diagnoses relied on clinical symptoms, serum thyroxine and TRAb, thyroid ultrasound and orbital computed tomography. PBMCs were separated from roughly 10 ml of fresh peripheral blood using Ficoll-Paque density gradient centrifugation. Total RNA was extracted with Trizol reagent, and quality was checked on an Agilent 2100 Bioanalyzer.

The TCR beta CDR3 regions were amplified from RNA transcripts. For the first round of RT-PCR on the TCR CDR3, the HTBI primer set was used together with the Qiagen OneStep RT-PCR kit. The libraries were constructed in a second round of multiplex PCR and then size-selected and purified. The libraries were sequenced on an Illumina HiSeq2000 using paired-end 100 bp reads. The paper's data handling went like this. SOAPnuke was used to process the raw data, throwing out any read that contained adapters or uncalled bases, had a mean Phred below 15, or lacked an exact constant-primer or identifier match. High-quality paired reads were merged with COPE v1.2.5, and unique nucleotide sequences were defined as clonotypes. MiTCR v1.1 was used to align the clonotypes against IMGT TRBV, TRBD and TRBJ reference segments. Analysis was restricted to V-J combinations with a frequency above 0.0001, which covered approximately 99% of repertoires. A TCS score was defined as the ratio between F50 (clonal expansion) and ExV (chaos), using BLOSUM62-based TCRdist between CDR3 peptides within each V-J. Welch's t-statistics and random forest reduced roughly 530 V-J features to about 12, which were used in a naive Bayes classifier (R e1071). The Morisita-Horn index was used to measure how similar the thyroid and blood repertoires were. TCRdb reworked the public reads: Q25 trimming with fastp, MiXCR clone assembly, productive beta chains retained. Merged by CDR3 protein, the rows form single entries marked with the most common genes and DNA. The V and J calls were not made by the authors but by TCRdb's processing. Across this sample there are hundreds of thousands of distinct CDR3 sequences, with about 38% seen only once. Of the sample, approximately 8.7% falls within the top ten clones.

The source of this sequence is a man between 18 and 29 years old with Graves' hyperthyroidism. Sequences were obtained from blood. The chain was built from TRBV19 and TRBJ1-5; too little of a D gene remains to name it. The CDR3 here reads CASNGFYSNQPQHF. The DNA reads as follows: TGTGCCAGTAATGGCTTCTATAGCAATCAGCCCCAGCATTTT.